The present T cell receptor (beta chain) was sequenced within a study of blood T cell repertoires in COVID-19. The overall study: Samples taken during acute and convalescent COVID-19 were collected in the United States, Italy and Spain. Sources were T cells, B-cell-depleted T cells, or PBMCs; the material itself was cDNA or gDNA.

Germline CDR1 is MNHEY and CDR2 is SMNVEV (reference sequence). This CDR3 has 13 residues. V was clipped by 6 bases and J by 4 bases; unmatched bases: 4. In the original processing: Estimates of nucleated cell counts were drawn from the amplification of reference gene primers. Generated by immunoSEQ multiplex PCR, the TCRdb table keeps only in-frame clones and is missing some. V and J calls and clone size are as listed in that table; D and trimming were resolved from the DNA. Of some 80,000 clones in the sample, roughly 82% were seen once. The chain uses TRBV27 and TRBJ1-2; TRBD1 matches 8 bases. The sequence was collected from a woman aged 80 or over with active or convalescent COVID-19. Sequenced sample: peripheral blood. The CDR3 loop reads CASRAGGRYGYTF. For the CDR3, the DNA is TGTGCCAGCAGGGCAGGGGGCCGCTATGGCTACACCTTC.